The clone carrying this T cell receptor (beta chain) was counted between two and nine times. Antigen unknown. This sample is part of a study of T cell responses to AZD1222 COVID-19 vaccine. Study-level results: The reported proportion of spike-specific TCRs targeting unmutated variant regions was nearly half. The peak T cell response came first, and repertoires were sampled only after it. There were mostly white British donors and more females than males, and clonal diversity was possibly underestimated.

Trimming pared 4 bases from V and 5 bases from J, leaving 11 bases between. CDR1 and CDR2 (germline): SEHNR, FQNEAQ (reference sequence). The CDR3 has 14 amino acids. Measured with immunoSEQ multiplex PCR; TCRdb has only the in-frame clones, and not every one. The repertoire has about 96,000 clones, 89% of them found once; the top ten carry about 1.5%. This TCR derives from an adult in good health. The sequencing used peripheral blood, collected on day 0 of AZD1222 vaccination. The chain joins TRBV7-9 to TRBJ1-4, with D possibly being TRBD1 (6 bases). The CDR3 region has the DNA TGTGCCAGCAGCTCCACAGGGTACAATGAAAAACTGTTTTTT. Translated, it gives CASSSTGYNEKLFF.